These 16 T cell receptor beta chains originate from one sample sequenced in a study of CD4 T cells in relation to SARS-CoV-2 and coronaviruses. Their cognate antigens are unknown. Assay used: immunoSEQ multiplex PCR; TCRdb lists only in-frame clones, some missing. The sample records 25,000 to 30,000 clones, around two thirds being singletons. Before the COVID-19 pandemic, during about 2011-2019, CD4+ T cells were taken from unexposed donors. Isolation of CD4+ T cells took place after less than 11 days in culture. Sequencing input: CD4+ T cells from PBMCs, cultured in vitro. Receptors originate from a human donor in good health.

The chain employs TRBV7-6 and TRBJ1-5, with D possibly being TRBD1 (5 bases). Trimming pared 5 bases from V and 3 bases from J, leaving 23 bases between. Germline-derived CDR1 and CDR2 are SGHVS and FNYEAQ. This CDR3 has 18 residues. This chain's CDR3 is CASSLYPPGQGFNQPQHF. DNA for the CDR3: TGTGCCAGCAGCCTATACCCTCCGGGGCAGGGCTTCAATCAGCCCCAGCATTTT.

The rearrangement links TRBV27 to TRBJ1-4; no clear D. This CDR3 comprises 14 residues. Germline CDR1 MNHEY, CDR2 SMNVEV (reference sequence). Trimming stripped 3 bases from V and 3 bases from J, with 8 bases between. CDR3: CASSLGSSNEKLFF. CDR3 nucleotide sequence: TGTGCCAGCAGTTTGGGGAGTTCTAATGAAAAACTGTTTTTT.

V is TRBV7-2 and J is TRBJ2-7; D is ambiguous. This CDR3 has 13 amino acids. Germline CDR1 is SGHTA and CDR2 is FQGNSA. CDR3 nucleotide sequence: TGTGCTACCGAAGGTGGCAGGTCTCTCGAGCAGTACTTC. Encoded protein: CATEGGRSLEQYF.

The chain's CDR3 is CASSLLGANTEAFF. The CDR3 region has the DNA TGCGCCAGCAGCTTGCTGGGAGCTAACACTGAAGCTTTCTTT. The chain carries TRBV5-1 and TRBJ1-1; D unclear. Germline CDR1 reads SGHRS; CDR2 reads YFSETQ. This CDR3 region has 14 residues. V lost 1 base to trimming and J lost 2 bases, with 9 bases between them. Based on the CDR3 plus reference TRBV5-1 and TRBJ1-1, the full variable domain is KAGVTQTPRYLIKTRGQQVTLSCSPISGHRSVSWYQQTPGQGLQFLFEYFSETQRNKGNFPGRFSGRQFSNSRSEMNVSTLELGDSALYLCASSLLGANTEAFFGQGTRLTVV.

This clone was detected once. The chain joins TRBV6-4 to TRBJ2-1; D unclear. The CDR3 runs 12 residues. Between the trimmed V and J ends, which lost 11 bases and 5 bases, there was a span of 13 bases. Germline CDR1 and CDR2: MRHNA and SNTAGT. This CDR3 is CAGVVSDNEQFF. In DNA form, the CDR3 reads TGTGCCGGTGTAGTGAGTGACAATGAGCAGTTCTTC.

The chain recombines TRBV18 with TRBJ2-2; the match to TRBD1 covers 9 bases. This CDR3 contains 16 residues. Germline V gives CDR1 KGHSH, CDR2 LQKENI. Trimming at V came to 3 bases and at J to 2 bases, leaving 4 bases not matched to a gene. CDR3 region: CASSPWTGDNTGELFF. The CDR3 DNA follows: TGTGCCAGCTCACCCTGGACAGGGGATAACACCGGGGAGCTGTTTTTT.

This clone showed up just once. This chain's CDR3 is CASSLGGGYQETQYF. The CDR3 DNA follows: TGTGCCAGCAGCTTAGGCGGGGGGTACCAAGAGACCCAGTACTTC. V and J are TRBV7-8 and TRBJ2-5; 8 nucleotides align to TRBD2. The V gene end was trimmed by 1 base and the J gene end by 0 bases; junction bases not matched to a gene: 1. The length of the CDR3 is 15 residues. Per germline, CDR1 SGHVS and CDR2 FQNEAQ.

This clone has only a few counts. This CDR3 is CASSLGGTGTYEQYF. The CDR3 nucleotides are TGTGCCAGCAGCTTAGGGGGGACAGGGACCTACGAGCAGTACTTC. J is TRBJ2-7 and V is TRBV7-2; 9 nucleotides align to TRBD1. This CDR3 is 15 amino acids long. CDR1 is SGHTA, CDR2 FQGNSA, per germline. J lost 2 bases, V lost 1 base, and 3 bases had no gene match. Filled out from reference TRBV7-2 and TRBJ2-7, the complete variable domain reads GAGVSQSPSNKVTEKGKDVELRCDPISGHTALYWYRQSLGQGLEFLIYFQGNSAPDKSGLPSDRFSAERTGGSVSTLTIQRTQQEDSAVYLCASSLGGTGTYEQYFGPGTRLTVT.

The rearrangement uses TRBV18 and TRBJ1-2; possibly TRBD1 for D (5 bases). Germline CDR1 reads KGHSH; CDR2 reads LQKENI. V shed 2 bases and J shed 3 bases, with 13 bases lying between them. The CDR3 has 15 residues. The DNA of the CDR3 is TGTGCCAGCTCACCAACCCTGGGGGGGGACTATGGCTACACCTTC. Translation: CASSPTLGGDYGYTF. The full variable domain, completed using reference TRBV18 and TRBJ1-2, is NAGVMQNPRHLVRRRGQEARLRCSPMKGHSHVYWYRQLPEEGLKFMVYLQKENIIDESGMPKERFSAEFPKEGPSILRIQQVVRGDSAAYFCASSPTLGGDYGYTFGSGTRLTVV.

This clone has more than one count but fewer than ten. J is TRBJ2-7 and V is TRBV3-1 (or the pseudogene TRBV3-2); D not resolved. CDR1 is LGHDT, CDR2 YNNKEL, per germline (reference sequence). Trimming pared 8 bases from V and 2 bases from J, leaving 7 bases between. CDR3 size: 11 residues. For the CDR3, the DNA is TGTGCCAGCCGAGGACCCTACGAGCAGTACTTC. It translates to CASRGPYEQYF.

The V call is TRBV4-2, the J call TRBJ2-7, with 9 bases identical to TRBD1. The CDR3 length is 16 residues. CDR1 and CDR2 from the germline V gene are LGHNA and YNFKEQ. V shed 0 bases, J shed 2 bases, and the junction held 5 bases outside the gene matches. The CDR3 protein is CASSQDGTGGTYEQYF. DNA of the CDR3: TGTGCCAGCAGCCAAGATGGCACAGGGGGCACCTACGAGCAGTACTTC.

The chain has TRBV25-1 and TRBJ2-7; D is uncertain. CDR1 and CDR2 from the germline V gene are MGHDK and SYGVNS. The V and J ends lost 4 bases and 0 bases respectively, with 4 bases between them. This CDR3 is 12 amino acids long. CDR3 amino acids: CASSGSSYEQYF. Here the CDR3 DNA reads TGTGCCAGCAGTGGCAGCTCCTACGAGCAGTACTTC.

V gene TRBV7-9 combines with J gene TRBJ2-3, with 7 bases fitting TRBD1. Germline assignment: CDR1 SEHNR and CDR2 FQNEAQ (reference sequence). The CDR3 consists of 16 residues. Trimming cost V 5 bases and J 6 bases; bases outside gene matches: 14. CDR3 residues: CASSRDRAHTADTQYF. In DNA, the CDR3 is TGTGCCAGCAGCAGAGACAGGGCCCACACAGCGGATACGCAGTATTTT.

This clone was seen a single time. This chain joins TRBV4-3 and TRBJ2-7, with 7 nucleotides matching TRBD2. From germline, CDR1 is LGHNA and CDR2 YSLEER. With V trimmed by 0 bases and J by 4 bases, 15 bases remained unmatched. CDR3 length: 18 residues. This CDR3 reads CASSQEWGSVGTIYEQYF. The DNA of the CDR3 is TGCGCCAGCAGCCAAGAGTGGGGCAGCGTTGGGACTATATACGAGCAGTACTTC.

This clone showed up just a few times. The chain is built from TRBV2 and TRBJ1-1; TRBD1 agrees at 7 bases. J lost 5 bases, V lost 4 bases, and 7 bases had no gene match. Germline values: CDR1 SNHLY, CDR2 FYNNEI. This CDR3 comprises 14 residues. The CDR3 DNA sequence: TGTGCCAGCAGTGGACAGGGTGTTGCTACTGAAGCTTTCTTT. Its translation is CASSGQGVATEAFF.

This clone appeared once. This chain connects TRBV7-8 to TRBJ1-6, with D unresolved. V was pared by 2 bases and J by 8 bases, with 13 bases between. The CDR3 is made up of 15 amino acids. Germline assignment: CDR1 SGHVS and CDR2 FQNEAQ. CDR3 protein: CASSLFVMGDSPLHF. The DNA of the CDR3 is TGTGCCAGCAGCTTATTCGTTATGGGAGATTCACCCCTCCACTTT.